The T cell receptor (beta chain) described here comes from a study of blood T cells in healthy people across ages (dated by TCRdb to the mid-2010s). For context, the study as a whole: In model experiments, template switching captured roughly one uniquely barcoded TCR beta cDNA molecule for every two T cells. Two additional independent replicas of 1 million unique cDNA reads from the same blood draw were analyzed for two donors (one aged 18 to 29 and one aged 80 or older). Donors of different ages were randomly distributed across sequencing lanes to avoid experimental bias. Donors were grouped into four age groups: young (average roughly 15 years), middle-aged (39), aged (about 59) and long-lived (82). Using deep sequencing normalized with unique cDNA molecular identifiers, the study measured how TCR beta repertoire diversity changes with age. What the work shows at the level of the full study, not this receptor alone: As age increased, observed TCR beta diversity per million T cells dropped in a roughly linear way, and a significant reduction was already evident by age around 41. Estimates of total diversity based on one million sequenced T cells were regarded as lower bounds and as underestimates. Compared with the aged group, the long-lived group had more naive CD4+ T cells, fewer expanded clones and increased TCR diversity, suggesting age selection. Donor CMV infection status was unknown, potentially confounding age-related changes in expanded clonotypes. Since profiling was done on bulk unsorted PBMCs, naive and antigen-experienced compartments could not be conclusively compared. Observed TCR beta diversity correlated strongly with the percentage of naive T cells measured by flow cytometry.

Relative to germline, V is missing 6 bases and J is missing 10 bases, with 18 bases of the junction outside any gene match. Spanning cysteine to phenylalanine, the CDR3 consists of 16 amino acids. CDR3 DNA only is kept here, 48 bases in frame from base 1. The germline V gene gives CDR1 as MDHEN and CDR2 as SYDVKM. The library came from 5' RACE. Sequencing was performed on an Illumina HiSeq 2500. A second about 6 to 11 cycle PCR used a sample-barcoded 5' primer and a J-beta primer mix. Each TCR beta cDNA molecule received a unique molecular identifier from a template-switch 5' adaptor carrying 12 random nucleotides. At least 2.5 million CDR3-containing paired-end reads were obtained from each sample. First-strand cDNA was synthesized from all RNA with the Mint cDNA synthesis kit, primed by a TRBC-specific oligonucleotide. After uracil-DNA glycosylase treatment, a first 18-cycle PCR used universal primers M1SS and BC2_uni_R on all cDNA. Processing in the source paper ran as follows. Each sample was normalized by randomly selecting 1 million high-quality reads, each carrying a distinct molecular identifier. Instead of being binned into consensus sequences, reads with shared molecular identifiers were discarded. MiTCR, set to a Q25 quality threshold and the strictest error-elimination algorithm, was used for CDR3 identification, clonotype clustering and error correction. A nonparametric unseen species model using Euler transformation provided a lower-bound estimate of total TCR beta diversity. TCRdb reprocessed the public reads (quality trimming at Q25 with fastp, clone calling with MiXCR) and kept in-frame beta chains. Rows are unified per CDR3 protein, each entry keeping the most common DNA and genes. These V and J calls are TCRdb output, not the study's own analysis. Recorded for this sample are around 870,000 distinct CDR3 sequences; 25% to 35% of them occurred a single time. Of the sample, roughly 17% falls within the top ten clones.

Comments on this clonotype: What this receptor recognizes is not known. This could be a read error, since a much larger clone is one nucleotide away.

Donors were a few dozen systemically healthy Caucasian individuals from Russia aged 6 to 90 years. About 10 milliliters of peripheral blood were collected from each donor into EDTA-treated Vacutainer tubes. PBMCs were isolated by Ficoll-Paque density-gradient centrifugation, with at least 7 million obtained per sample. Total RNA, at least 5 micrograms per sample, was extracted from PBMCs with Trizol reagent. The percentages of naive CD45RAhigh/CD27high T cells were determined by flow cytometry on a PBMC aliquot from every donor. Recombination linked TRBV28 to TRBJ2-5; TRBD2 agrees with 9 junctional bases. The TCR sequence derives from a woman older than 75 in good health. Sample: blood. At the DNA level, the sequence is TGTGCCAGCAGGGAAGCGGGGGGCCGGAGGGGCATGGACCAGTACTTC. Its protein is CASREAGGRRGMDQYF.